This TCR beta chain was captured in a study of shared clonotypes between healthy human individuals. CDR1 and CDR2 (germline): MDHEN, SYDVKM. V was cut by 5 bases and J by 3 bases, with 11 bases left in between. This CDR3 spans 13 amino acids. The sample holds one count of this clone. Sequencing was performed with immunoSEQ multiplex PCR; in TCRdb, only in-frame clones are kept and a portion is missing. The repertoire includes 2 million to 2.5 million clones, roughly 93% of them detected once, and roughly 0.39% sits in the top ten. A CD45RA-negative memory subset and a CD45RA+ naive subset were separated from the CD4+ cells.

The V call is TRBV28, the J call TRBJ2-7; tentative D call: TRBD1 (5 bases). The sequencing sample was made of naive CD4+ T cells from PBMCs. Subset defined: CD45RA+ positively selected. The receptor was derived from a man aged 18 to 30 in good health. Some clones in this sample may be carry-over from other donors' samples. The CDR3 DNA follows: TGTGCCAGCAGTAGACAGAGAGTCTACGAGCAGTACTTC. This codes for CASSRQRVYEQYF.